This T cell receptor beta chain was retrieved from a study of CD8+ T cells in alopecia areata. This clone was recorded at least ten times. Gene names refer to mouse genes. The read falls 4 residues short of the CDR3 end, and the missing part is taken from the germline J gene. Isolated RNA was reverse transcribed into cDNA used as the sequencing template. Sequenced by immunoSEQ multiplex PCR; TCRdb stores in-frame clones only, minus some. The specimen has fewer than 3,000 clones, none found just once. The V gene's germline CDR1 is MSHET and CDR2 SYDVDS. The CDR3 totals 16 residues. The V gene end was trimmed by 4 bases and the J gene end by 0 bases; junction bases not matched to a gene: 2.

Sequencing input: lesional skin. The receptor was isolated from a C3H/HeJ mouse with alopecia areata. The strain bears MHC haplotype H2-k. The V call is TRBV29, the J call TRBJ2-4; TRBD1 agrees at 12 bases. The sequenced part of the CDR3 DNA is TGTGCTAGCAGTTGGGACAGGGGGCCCAGTCAAAAC. Residues: CASSWDRGPSQN. The complete CDR3 reads CASSWDRGPSQNTLYF.